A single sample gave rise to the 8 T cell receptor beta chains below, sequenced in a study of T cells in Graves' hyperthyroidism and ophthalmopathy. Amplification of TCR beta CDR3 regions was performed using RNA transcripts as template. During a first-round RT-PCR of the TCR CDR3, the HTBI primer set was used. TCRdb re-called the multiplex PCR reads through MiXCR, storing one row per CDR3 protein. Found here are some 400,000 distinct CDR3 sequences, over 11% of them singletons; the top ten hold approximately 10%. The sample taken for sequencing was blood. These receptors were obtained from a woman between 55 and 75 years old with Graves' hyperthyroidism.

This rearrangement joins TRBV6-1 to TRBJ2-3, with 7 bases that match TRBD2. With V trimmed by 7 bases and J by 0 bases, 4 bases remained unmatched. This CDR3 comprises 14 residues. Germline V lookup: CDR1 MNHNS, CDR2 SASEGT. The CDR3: CASIPSGSTDTQYF. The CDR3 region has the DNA TGTGCCAGCATTCCTAGCGGTAGCACAGATACGCAGTATTTT.

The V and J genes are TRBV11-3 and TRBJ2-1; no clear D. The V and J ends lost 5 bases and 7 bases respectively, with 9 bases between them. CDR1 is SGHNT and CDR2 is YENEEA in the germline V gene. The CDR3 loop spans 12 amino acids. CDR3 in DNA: TGTGCCAGCAGCGCAAACATGAATGAGCAGTTCTTC. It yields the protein CASSANMNEQFF.

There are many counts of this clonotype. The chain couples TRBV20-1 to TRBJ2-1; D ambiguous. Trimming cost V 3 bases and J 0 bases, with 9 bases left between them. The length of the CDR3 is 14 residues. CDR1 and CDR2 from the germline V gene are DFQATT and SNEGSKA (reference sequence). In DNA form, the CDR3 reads TGCAGTGCTAGCCCCTTAAGCTCCTACAATGAGCAGTTCTTC. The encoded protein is CSASPLSSYNEQFF.

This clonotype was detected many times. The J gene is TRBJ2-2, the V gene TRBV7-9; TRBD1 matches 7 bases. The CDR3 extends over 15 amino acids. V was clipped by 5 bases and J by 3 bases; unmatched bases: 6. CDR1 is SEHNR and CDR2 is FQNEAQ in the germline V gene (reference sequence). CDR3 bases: TGTGCCAGCAGCCCGAGGGGGCAGGACACCGGGGAGCTGTTTTTT. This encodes CASSPRGQDTGELFF.

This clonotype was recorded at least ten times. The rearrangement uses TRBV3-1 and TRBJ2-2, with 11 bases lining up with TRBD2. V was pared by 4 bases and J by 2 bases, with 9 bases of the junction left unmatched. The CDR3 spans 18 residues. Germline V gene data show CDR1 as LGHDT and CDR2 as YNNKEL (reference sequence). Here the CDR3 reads CASSRAGTSGLNTGELFF. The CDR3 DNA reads TGTGCCAGCAGCCGGGCCGGGACTAGCGGTCTAAACACCGGGGAGCTGTTTTTT.

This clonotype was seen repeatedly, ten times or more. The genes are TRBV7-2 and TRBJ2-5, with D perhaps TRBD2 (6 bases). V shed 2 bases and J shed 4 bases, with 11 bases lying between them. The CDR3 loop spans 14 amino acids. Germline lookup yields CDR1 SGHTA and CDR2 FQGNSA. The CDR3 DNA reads TGTGCCAGCAGCTTAAACGGAGGGAGAGAGACCCAGTACTTC. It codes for CASSLNGGRETQYF.

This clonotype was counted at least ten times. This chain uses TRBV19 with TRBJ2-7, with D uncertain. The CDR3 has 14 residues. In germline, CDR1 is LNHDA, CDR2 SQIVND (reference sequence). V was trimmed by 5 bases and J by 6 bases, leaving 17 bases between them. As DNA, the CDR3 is TGTGCCAGTAGTGATGGGCGGACCTTTTCCGAGCAGTACTTC. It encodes CASSDGRTFSEQYF.

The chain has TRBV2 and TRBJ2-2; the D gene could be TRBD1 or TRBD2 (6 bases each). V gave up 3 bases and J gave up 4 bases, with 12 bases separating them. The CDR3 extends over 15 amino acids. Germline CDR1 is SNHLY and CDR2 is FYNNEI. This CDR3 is CASSDPGGRTGELFF. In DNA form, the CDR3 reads TGTGCCAGCAGTGACCCCGGGGGCCGCACCGGGGAGCTGTTTTTT.